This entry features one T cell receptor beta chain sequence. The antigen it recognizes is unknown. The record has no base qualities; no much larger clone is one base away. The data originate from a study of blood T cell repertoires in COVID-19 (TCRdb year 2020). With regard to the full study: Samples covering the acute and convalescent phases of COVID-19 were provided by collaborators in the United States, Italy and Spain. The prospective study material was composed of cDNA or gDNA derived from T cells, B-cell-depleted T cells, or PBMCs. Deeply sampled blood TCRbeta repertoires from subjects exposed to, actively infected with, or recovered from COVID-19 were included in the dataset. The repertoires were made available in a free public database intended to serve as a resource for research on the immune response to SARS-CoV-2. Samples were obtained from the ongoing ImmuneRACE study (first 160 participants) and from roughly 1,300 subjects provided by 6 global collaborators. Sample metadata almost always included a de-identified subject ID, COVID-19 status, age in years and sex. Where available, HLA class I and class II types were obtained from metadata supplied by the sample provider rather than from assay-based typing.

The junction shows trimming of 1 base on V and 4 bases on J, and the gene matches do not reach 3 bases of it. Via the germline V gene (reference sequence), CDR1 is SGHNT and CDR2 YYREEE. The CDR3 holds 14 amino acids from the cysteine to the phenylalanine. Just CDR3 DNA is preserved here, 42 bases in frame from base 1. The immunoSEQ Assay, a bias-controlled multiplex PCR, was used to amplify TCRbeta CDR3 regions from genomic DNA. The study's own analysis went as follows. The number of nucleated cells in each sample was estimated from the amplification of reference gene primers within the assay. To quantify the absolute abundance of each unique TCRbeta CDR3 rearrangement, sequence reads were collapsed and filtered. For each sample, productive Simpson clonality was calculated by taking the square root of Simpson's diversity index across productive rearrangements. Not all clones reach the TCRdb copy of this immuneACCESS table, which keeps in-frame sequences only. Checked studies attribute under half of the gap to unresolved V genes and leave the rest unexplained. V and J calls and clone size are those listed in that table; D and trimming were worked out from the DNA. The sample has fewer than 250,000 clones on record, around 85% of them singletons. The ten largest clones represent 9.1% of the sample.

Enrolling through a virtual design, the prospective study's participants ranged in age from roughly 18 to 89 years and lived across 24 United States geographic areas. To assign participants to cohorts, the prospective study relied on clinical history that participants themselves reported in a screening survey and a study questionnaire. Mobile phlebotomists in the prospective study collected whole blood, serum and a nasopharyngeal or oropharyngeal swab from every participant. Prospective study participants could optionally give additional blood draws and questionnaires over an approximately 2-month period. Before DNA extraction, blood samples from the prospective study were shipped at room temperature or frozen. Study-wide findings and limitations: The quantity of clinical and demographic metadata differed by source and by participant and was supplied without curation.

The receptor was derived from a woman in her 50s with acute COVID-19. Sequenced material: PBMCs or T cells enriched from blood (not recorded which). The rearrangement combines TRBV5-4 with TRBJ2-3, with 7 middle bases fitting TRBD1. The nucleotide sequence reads TGTGCCAGCAGCTTGCTGCAGGGGGCAGATACGCAGTATTTT. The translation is CASSLLQGADTQYF. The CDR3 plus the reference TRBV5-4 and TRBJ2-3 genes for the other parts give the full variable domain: ETGVTQSPTHLIKTRGQQVTLRCSSQSGHNTVSWYQQALGQGPQFIFQYYREEENGRGNFPPRFSGLQFPNYSSELNVNALELDDSALYLCASSLLQGADTQYFGPGTRLTVL.